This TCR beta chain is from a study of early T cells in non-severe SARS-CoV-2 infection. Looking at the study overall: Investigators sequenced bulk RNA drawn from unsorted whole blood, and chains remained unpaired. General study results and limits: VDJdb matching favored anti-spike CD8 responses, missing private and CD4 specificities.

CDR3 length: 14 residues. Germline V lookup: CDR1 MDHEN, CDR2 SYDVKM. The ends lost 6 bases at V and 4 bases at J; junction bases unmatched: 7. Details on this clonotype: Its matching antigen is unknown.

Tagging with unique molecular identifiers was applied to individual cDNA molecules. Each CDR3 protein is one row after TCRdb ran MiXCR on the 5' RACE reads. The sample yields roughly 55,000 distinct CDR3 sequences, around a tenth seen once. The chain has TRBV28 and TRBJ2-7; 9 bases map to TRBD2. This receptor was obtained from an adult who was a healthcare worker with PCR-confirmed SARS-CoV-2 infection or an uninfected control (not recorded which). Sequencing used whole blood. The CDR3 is CASSVGSGGYEQYF. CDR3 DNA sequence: TGTGCCAGCAGCGTGGGTAGCGGGGGATACGAGCAGTACTTC.